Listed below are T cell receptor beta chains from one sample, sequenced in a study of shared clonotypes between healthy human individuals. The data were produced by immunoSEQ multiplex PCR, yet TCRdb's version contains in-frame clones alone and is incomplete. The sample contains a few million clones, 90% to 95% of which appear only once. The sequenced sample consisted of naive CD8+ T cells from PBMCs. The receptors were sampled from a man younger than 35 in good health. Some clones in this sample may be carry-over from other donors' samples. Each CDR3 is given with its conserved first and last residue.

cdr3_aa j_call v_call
CASSLRDNAYEQYF TRBJ2-7 TRBV7-8
CASSRSPASGNYEQYF TRBJ2-7 TRBV7-8
CASSSGLISEQFF TRBJ2-1 TRBV11-2
CASSPQGGGEKLFF TRBJ1-4 TRBV18
CASSYSGVEAFF TRBJ1-1 TRBV6-5
CSVGVGRETQYF TRBJ2-5 TRBV29-1
CASSGGTGYEQYF TRBJ2-7 TRBV27
CASSWGDNYGYTF TRBJ1-2 TRBV5-1
CASSLEATGVGNTEAFF TRBJ1-1 TRBV5-1
CASSLPGIAYEQYF TRBJ2-7 TRBV5-1
CASKRGGATNEKLFF TRBJ1-4 TRBV27
CASSSLAGVPNYGYTF TRBJ1-2 TRBV7-9
CASRLRGEGSRNEQFF TRBJ2-1 TRBV11-2
CASSPPGPPTGGIYEQYF TRBJ2-7 TRBV18
CASSGQGARGSFGKNIQYF TRBJ2-4 TRBV9
CASGLGRGTEAFF TRBJ1-1 TRBV19
CASSSVSLAAPYEQYF TRBJ2-7 TRBV28
CASSLQQGYNEQFF TRBJ2-1 TRBV27
CASSWTGSAEAFF TRBJ1-1 TRBV19
CASSSRDSSYNEQFF TRBJ2-1 TRBV27
CASSALPGTMNEKLFF TRBJ1-4 TRBV9
CASSLAGAGTVKNIQYF TRBJ2-4 TRBV7-8
CASSPVSNSYEQYF TRBJ2-7 TRBV7-9
CASSVSGRANEQFF TRBJ2-1 TRBV5-4
CASSPEGAGAGEQFF TRBJ2-1 TRBV27
CASSNPPEQYF TRBJ2-7 TRBV7-9
CASSPSDPPLEQYF TRBJ2-7 TRBV27
CASSLDRGLYNEQFF TRBJ2-1 TRBV7-9
CASSLIRSNQPQHF TRBJ1-5 TRBV5-8
CASSVTEAFF TRBJ1-1 TRBV7-9
CASSGGSYNEQFF TRBJ2-1 TRBV18
CASSPPFSGRNTEAFF TRBJ1-1 TRBV7-9
CAIRVFSSGANEQYF TRBJ2-7 TRBV10-3
CASSTRLAGEGNEQFF TRBJ2-1 TRBV19
CASSYLAGVYEQFF TRBJ2-1 TRBV6-5
CASSHIGELFF TRBJ2-2 TRBV10-2
CASSLNRGLNNEQFF TRBJ2-1 TRBV7-9
CASSFPQKLSSTDTQYF TRBJ2-3 TRBV28
CASSLGTSSAYEQYF TRBJ2-7 TRBV7-8
CASSVSLGGGPDEQYF TRBJ2-7 TRBV9
CASSFDRNTGELFF TRBJ2-2 TRBV5-5
CASSGMDRGAEKLFF TRBJ1-4 TRBV13
CASSLVAGDKETQYF TRBJ2-5 TRBV11-2
CASSEALGDTEAFF TRBJ1-1 TRBV6-1